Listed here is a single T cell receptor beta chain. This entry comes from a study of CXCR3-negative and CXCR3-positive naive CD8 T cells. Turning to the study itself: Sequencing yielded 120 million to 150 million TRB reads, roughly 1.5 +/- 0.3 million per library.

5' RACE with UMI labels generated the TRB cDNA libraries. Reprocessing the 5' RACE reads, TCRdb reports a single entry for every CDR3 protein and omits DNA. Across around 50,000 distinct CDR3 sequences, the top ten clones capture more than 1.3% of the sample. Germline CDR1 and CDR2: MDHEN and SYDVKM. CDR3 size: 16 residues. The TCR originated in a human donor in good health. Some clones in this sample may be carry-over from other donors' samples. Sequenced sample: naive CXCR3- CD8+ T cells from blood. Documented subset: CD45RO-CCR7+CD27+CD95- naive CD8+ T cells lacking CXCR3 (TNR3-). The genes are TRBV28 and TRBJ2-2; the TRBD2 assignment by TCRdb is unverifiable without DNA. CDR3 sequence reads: CASSFGGGLGRGELFF.